The 12 T cell receptor beta chains below were found in one sample sequenced in a study of T-cell reconstitution after alpha-beta-depleted transplantation in children. A library of TCRbeta sequences, prepared with unique molecular identifiers, was generated. TCRdb reprocessed the PCR reads via MiXCR and lists one record per CDR3 protein. The sample has around 450,000 distinct CDR3 sequences; 43% are singletons. The sequenced sample was PBMCs, obtained before TCRalphabeta/CD19-depleted stem cell transplant. The receptors were sampled from a girl aged 2-9 years with aplastic anemia, due to receive a stem cell transplant.

The gene calls are TRBV5-5 and TRBJ2-3, with 10 bases lining up with TRBD2. The trim removed 3 bases at V and 0 bases at J, leaving 4 bases unmatched. The CDR3 runs to 16 residues. Germline V lookup: CDR1 SGHKS, CDR2 YYEKEE (reference sequence). CDR3 loop: CASSWIAGGSTDTQYF. The CDR3 bases are TGTGCCAGCAGCTGGATAGCGGGAGGTAGCACAGATACGCAGTATTTT.

This chain joins TRBV6-2 or TRBV6-3 and TRBJ2-5; tentative D call: TRBD2 (6 bases). There are 15 residues in the CDR3. Germline CDR1 and CDR2: MNHEY and SVGEGT. The V end was cut by 2 bases, the J end by 0 bases, with 10 bases between. CDR3 DNA sequence: TGTGCCAGCAGTTACAGGAGGGGTTACCAAGAGACCCAGTACTTC. This encodes CASSYRRGYQETQYF.

This clonotype was observed at least ten times. The chain is built from TRBV6-2 or TRBV6-3 and TRBJ2-3, with D perhaps matching TRBD2 (6 bases). This CDR3 is 14 amino acids long. Per the germline V gene, CDR1 is MNHEY and CDR2 is SVGEGT. V was shortened by 4 bases and J by 6 bases, with 14 bases between the two germline ends. The CDR3 region is CASSWDRGLDTQYF. CDR3 sequence (DNA): TGTGCCAGCAGTTGGGACCGGGGGTTGGATACGCAGTATTTT.

The rearrangement links TRBV6-1 to TRBJ1-1; D is ambiguous. V lost 6 bases to trimming and J lost 0 bases, with 8 bases between them. CDR1 and CDR2 (germline): MNHNS, SASEGT. CDR3 length equals 13 residues. The CDR3 region is CASREGLNTEAFF. The CDR3 nucleotides are TGTGCCAGCAGGGAGGGCTTGAACACTGAAGCTTTCTTT.

This clonotype has a handful of counts. The chain is built from TRBV28 and TRBJ2-7; the D call may be TRBD1 or TRBD2 (5 bases each). The CDR3 loop spans 14 amino acids. V lost 4 bases to trimming and J lost 0 bases, with 10 bases between them. The germline V gene has CDR1 MDHEN and CDR2 SYDVKM. The CDR3 sequence: CASSSSGTSYEQYF. The CDR3 bases are TGTGCCAGCAGTTCATCCGGGACCTCCTACGAGCAGTACTTC.

V is TRBV7-8 and J is TRBJ2-2, with D uncertain. The length of the CDR3 is 13 residues. The germline V gene encodes CDR1 SGHVS and CDR2 FQNEAQ. V dropped 11 bases and J dropped 2 bases, with 12 bases sitting between them. The CDR3 region is CALGPPNTGELFF. The DNA for the CDR3 is TGTGCCCTAGGGCCTCCCAACACCGGGGAGCTGTTTTTT.

The chain couples TRBV5-5 to TRBJ2-3; no reliable D call. This CDR3 has 14 residues. CDR1 SGHKS and CDR2 YYEKEE come from the germline V gene (reference sequence). V lost 1 base and J 6 bases, leaving 12 bases between the germline ends. The CDR3 sequence is CASSLFGDDDTQYF. The CDR3 DNA reads TGTGCCAGCAGCTTGTTCGGAGATGACGATACGCAGTATTTT.

The chain has TRBV20-1 and TRBJ2-1; D unresolved. Between the trimmed V and J ends, which lost 4 bases and 10 bases, there was a span of 14 bases. This CDR3 is 12 amino acids long. The germline gives CDR1 DFQATT, CDR2 SNEGSKA (reference sequence). The CDR3 bases are TGCAGTGCTATCCCCTGGGCGGTCGAGCAGTTCTTC. As protein: CSAIPWAVEQFF.

A single count supports this clonotype. The chain uses TRBV20-1 and TRBJ2-5; D ambiguous. Germline lookup yields CDR1 DFQATT and CDR2 SNEGSKA (reference sequence). V lost 7 bases, J lost 1 base, and 13 bases lay in between. This CDR3 region has 13 residues. For the CDR3, the DNA is TGCAGTGGTCCGACAAAACCCCAAGAGACCCAGTACTTC. Its protein product is CSGPTKPQETQYF.

The chain combines TRBV20-1 with TRBJ2-5; D remains ambiguous. V lost 3 bases and J lost 7, with 9 bases in between. Germline V CDR1 and CDR2: DFQATT, SNEGSKA (reference sequence). The CDR3 extends over 11 amino acids. CDR3 sequence (DNA): TGCAGTGCTAGGGAGCAATGGACCCAGTACTTC. Translating it yields CSAREQWTQYF.

The chain uses TRBV9 and TRBJ1-5; D unclear. The CDR3 sequence is 14 residues long. Germline CDR1 SGDLS, CDR2 YYNGEE. Trimming stripped 5 bases from V and 7 bases from J, with 16 bases between. DNA for the CDR3: TGTGCCAGCAGTGATCGCGGGGATGGACAGCCCCAGCATTTT. As protein: CASSDRGDGQPQHF.

This clonotype has at least ten counts. V usage is TRBV20-1 and J usage is TRBJ2-5; 9 nucleotides align to TRBD2. The CDR3 covers 20 residues. V shed 0 bases, J shed 4 bases, and the junction held 21 bases outside the gene matches. Germline V CDR1 and CDR2: DFQATT, SNEGSKA (reference sequence). The CDR3 region is CSARDSSRVAGVLGGETQYF. The CDR3 DNA is TGCAGTGCTAGAGATTCTTCGCGGGTAGCGGGAGTTTTGGGCGGAGAGACCCAGTACTTC.